Below, 2 T cell receptor beta chains from the same sample are listed, as sequenced in a study of blood T cell repertoires in COVID-19. The protocol was immunoSEQ multiplex PCR, while the TCRdb copy is restricted to in-frame clones and leaves out a portion. The sample holds 130,000 or so clones; about 86% are singletons and the top ten take about a sixth. The source material was peripheral blood. The origin of the receptors is a woman aged 45 to 65 who had recovered from COVID-19.

This chain links TRBV5-4 with TRBJ1-2; possibly TRBD1 for D (5 bases). Germline assignment: CDR1 SGHNT and CDR2 YYREEE (reference sequence). Trimming stripped 2 bases from V and 7 bases from J, with 15 bases between. The CDR3 is made up of 14 amino acids. CDR3 in DNA: TGTGCCAGCAGCTTACCTGACCGAAGGGGTGGCTACACCTTC. It is translated as CASSLPDRRGGYTF.

The rearrangement uses TRBV5-1 and TRBJ2-7; no clear D gene. Germline V gene lookup returns CDR1 SGHRS and CDR2 YFSETQ. The CDR3 runs 12 residues. V dropped 5 bases and J dropped 5 bases, with 11 bases sitting between them. The CDR3 bases are TGCGCCAGCAGACAGAACACCCACGAGCAGTACTTC. Protein: CASRQNTHEQYF.